A selection of T cell receptor beta chains follows, all from one sample in a study of blood T cell repertoires in COVID-19. Sequencing used immunoSEQ multiplex PCR; TCRdb keeps in-frame clones, though not all of them. The data hold tens of thousands of clones, with around 90% observed a single time. Sequenced material: peripheral blood. The receptors shown here come from a man aged 60 to 69 with active COVID-19. Both conserved end residues are part of each CDR3. Each record gives: CDR3 length, clone size, D gene, J gene, V gene, CDR3 DNA, CDR3 protein. D genes are given only for firm matches. A clone size is listed for some rows: how often the clone was seen (once, few, many), or a class if it is expanded.

14 | . | TRBD1 | TRBJ1-2 | TRBV7-2 | TGTGCCAGCAGCTTAGAACAGGGGCTCTCGGGCTACACCTTC | CASSLEQGLSGYTF
15 | once | TRBD2 | TRBJ2-2 | TRBV28 | TGTGCCATAGGTAGCGGGGGGGCTGTCGCCGGGGAGCTGTTTTTT | CAIGSGGAVAGELFF
15 | . | . | TRBJ1-6 | TRBV9 | TGTGCCAGCAGCGGACCCGGGACAAATAATTCACCCCTCCACTTT | CASSGPGTNNSPLHF
13 | . | . | TRBJ1-2 | TRBV5-1 | TGCGCCAGCAGCTTGGTGAGGAACTATGGCTACACCTTC | CASSLVRNYGYTF
16 | . | . | TRBJ2-2 | TRBV5-1 | TGCGCCAGCAGCCGGGAGTCGGGGGTGAACACCGGGGAGCTGTTTTTT | CASSRESGVNTGELFF
10 | once | . | TRBJ2-1 | TRBV29-1 | TGCAGCGCCGGACAGAAAGAGCAGTTCTTC | CSAGQKEQFF
15 | . | . | TRBJ2-6 | TRBV18 | TGTGCCAGCTCACCACAGGGAGCTGGGGCCAACGTCCTGACTTTC | CASSPQGAGANVLTF
18 | . | TRBD1 | TRBJ2-1 | TRBV4-1 | TGCGCCAGCAGCCAAGCCCATCTCCGGGGACAGGAGCCCCGAGCGCAGTTCTTC | CASSQAHLRGQEPRAQFF
15 | . | TRBD1 | TRBJ2-3 | TRBV9 | TGTGCCAGCAGCGGATCGACAGGGGGGTCAGATACGCAGTATTTT | CASSGSTGGSDTQYF
14 | once | TRBD1 | TRBJ1-2 | TRBV9 | TGTGCCAGCAGCGTTGACAGGGCCGCCGATGGCTACACCTTC | CASSVDRAADGYTF
16 | . | . | TRBJ1-1 | TRBV3-1/TRBV3-2 | TGTGCCAGCAGCCAAGACGGGATGCGGGTATGGACTGAAGCTTTCTTT | CASSQDGMRVWTEAFF
15 | . | . | TRBJ1-3 | TRBV27 | TGTGCCAGCAGTTTACGTCAGGGATCGGGAAACACCATATATTTT | CASSLRQGSGNTIYF
17 | once | TRBD1 | TRBJ2-3 | TRBV7-9 | TGTGCCAGCAGCCCAAGGCTGGGACAGGATGTCACAGATACGCAGTATTTT | CASSPRLGQDVTDTQYF
12 | . | . | TRBJ2-1 | TRBV6-2/TRBV6-3 | TGTGCCAGCAGTTTCAGATACAATGAGCAGTTCTTC | CASSFRYNEQFF
16 | . | TRBD1 | TRBJ2-5 | TRBV24-1 | TGTGCCACCAGTGATCCCACCGGGACAGGGATCGAGACCCAGTACTTC | CATSDPTGTGIETQYF
14 | few | TRBD1 | TRBJ2-7 | TRBV7-6 | TGTGCCAGCAGCTTGGGGACAGGGGTCGGCGAGCAGTACTTC | CASSLGTGVGEQYF
15 | . | TRBD1 | TRBJ2-5 | TRBV5-1 | TGCGCCAGCAGCTCCGGGACAGGGAAGGGCAAGACCCAGTACTTC | CASSSGTGKGKTQYF
12 | . | . | TRBJ1-5 | TRBV18 | TGTGCCAGCTCACTACAGGGCCAGCCCCAGCATTTT | CASSLQGQPQHF
12 | . | . | TRBJ1-1 | TRBV6-5 | TGTGCCAGCGATCAGAGGACGGGAGAAGCTTTCTTT | CASDQRTGEAFF
17 | few | TRBD2 | TRBJ2-2 | TRBV6-4 | TGTGCCAGCAGTATTCTCATAGCGGGGGGCAACACCGGGGAGCTGTTTTTT | CASSILIAGGNTGELFF
15 | . | TRBD1 | TRBJ2-3 | TRBV9 | TGTGCCAGCAGCGTAGGTAACAGGGGGACAGATACGCAGTATTTT | CASSVGNRGTDTQYF
12 | . | . | TRBJ2-3 | TRBV5-1 | TGCGCCAGCAGCGAGTCCACAGATACGCAGTATTTT | CASSESTDTQYF
20 | . | . | TRBJ1-3 | TRBV18 | TGTGCCAGCTCACCACTTAAAACGGTGGTACGTCTCCACTCTGGAAACACCATATATTTT | CASSPLKTVVRLHSGNTIYF
14 | once | TRBD1 | TRBJ2-7 | TRBV5-1 | TGCGCCAGCAGCTCCACCGGGACAGGGAACGAGCAGTACTTC | CASSSTGTGNEQYF
14 | . | . | TRBJ1-2 | TRBV6-5 | TGTGCCAGCGGACTTGGGTGGGGGCTTGGTGGCTACACCTTC | CASGLGWGLGGYTF
12 | once | . | TRBJ1-5 | TRBV6-6 | TGTGCCAGCACCCCGGGAGAAGTGACCCAGCATTTT | CASTPGEVTQHF
16 | once | . | TRBJ2-3 | TRBV9 | TGTGCCAGCAGCGTATCCGCCGGGGTGAGCACAGATACGCAGTATTTT | CASSVSAGVSTDTQYF
15 | . | . | TRBJ2-1 | TRBV9 | TGTGCCAGCAGCGTCGGAGGGCTTACGGGGAATGAGCAGTTCTTC | CASSVGGLTGNEQFF
14 | . | . | TRBJ1-1 | TRBV2 | TGTGCCAGCAGTGGGGCCCTGGGGAACACTGAAGCTTTCTTT | CASSGALGNTEAFF
15 | . | . | TRBJ2-2 | TRBV6-5 | TGTGCCAGCAGTTACGAGTCGGCGAACACCGGGGAGCTGTTTTTT | CASSYESANTGELFF
14 | . | . | TRBJ1-4 | TRBV9 | TGTGCCAGCAGCCTCCGAGCAACTAATGAAAAACTGTTTTTT | CASSLRATNEKLFF
18 | . | TRBD1 | TRBJ2-5 | TRBV3-1/TRBV3-2 | TGTGCCAGCAGCCAAGGTCGCCGGTGGGACAGGGCAGGGAAGACCCAGTACTTC | CASSQGRRWDRAGKTQYF
15 | . | . | TRBJ1-2 | TRBV27 | TGTGCCAGCAGTCCACAGGAGATGTCTAACTATGGCTACACCTTC | CASSPQEMSNYGYTF
12 | . | . | TRBJ1-1 | TRBV11-2 | TGTGCCAGCAGCTCCAACACAGCTGAAGCTTTCTTT | CASSSNTAEAFF
16 | . | . | TRBJ1-1 | TRBV5-1 | TGCGCCAGCACCCTCACATCGAGGGGGATGAACACTGAAGCTTTCTTT | CASTLTSRGMNTEAFF
14 | few | TRBD2 | TRBJ2-3 | TRBV9 | TGTGCCAGCAGCGCTGCGGGGGGGACAGATACGCAGTATTTT | CASSAAGGTDTQYF
14 | once | TRBD1 | TRBJ2-5 | TRBV7-3 | TGTGCCAGCAGCTTGCAGGGGGCTGGAGAGACCCAGTACTTC | CASSLQGAGETQYF
14 | once | . | TRBJ1-1 | TRBV27 | TGTGCCAGCAGTTTATCGATACGAGCCACTGAAGCTTTCTTT | CASSLSIRATEAFF
15 | . | . | TRBJ2-1 | TRBV7-8 | TGTGCCAGCAGCTTAGCGGGAGGAGTTTACAATGAGCAGTTCTTC | CASSLAGGVYNEQFF
13 | . | . | TRBJ1-4 | TRBV3-1/TRBV3-2 | TGTGCCAGCAGCCCCAGGGGTGGGGAAAAACTGTTTTTT | CASSPRGGEKLFF
15 | . | . | TRBJ1-5 | TRBV19 | TGTGCCAGTAGTATAAGTTCCCCGAGTAGACAGCCCCAGCATTTT | CASSISSPSRQPQHF
13 | . | . | TRBJ2-7 | TRBV25-1 | TGTGCCAGCAGGGTCACAGTAGCCTACGAGCAGTACTTC | CASRVTVAYEQYF
17 | . | TRBD2 | TRBJ2-1 | TRBV30 | TGTGCCTGGAGTACCCCTAGCGGGGGGAGCTCCTACAATGAGCAGTTCTTC | CAWSTPSGGSSYNEQFF
18 | . | . | TRBJ1-6 | TRBV19 | TGTGCCAGTAGTATAGACCTAACCCCGGCAGGGGTGGAATCACCCCTCCACTTT | CASSIDLTPAGVESPLHF
16 | . | . | TRBJ1-1 | TRBV18 | TGTGCCAGCTCACCTCCTCGACAGCACTTGAACACTGAAGCTTTCTTT | CASSPPRQHLNTEAFF
14 | . | . | TRBJ1-1 | TRBV4-1 | TGCGCCAGCGCGGGACGGACGATGAACACTGAAGCTTTCTTT | CASAGRTMNTEAFF
14 | . | . | TRBJ1-2 | TRBV18 | TGTGCCAGCTCACCACAGGACAGCCCATATGGCTACACCTTC | CASSPQDSPYGYTF
14 | . | . | TRBJ1-6 | TRBV7-9 | TGTGCCAGCAGCTCAAGACAGGTGGGGTCACCCCTCCACTTT | CASSSRQVGSPLHF
18 | . | TRBD2 | TRBJ2-1 | TRBV4-1 | TGCGCCAGCAGCCAAGATCCCTATAGCGGGGGCTCCTACAATGAGCAGTTCTTC | CASSQDPYSGGSYNEQFF
16 | . | . | TRBJ1-1 | TRBV29-1 | TGCAGCGTTGAAGTCGGAAGTGGACTTAGGAACACTGAAGCTTTCTTT | CSVEVGSGLRNTEAFF
16 | . | TRBD1 | TRBJ2-2 | TRBV11-3 | TGTGCCAGCAGCCATACCGGGACAGCCAATTTCGGGGAGCTGTTTTTT | CASSHTGTANFGELFF
15 | . | TRBD1 | TRBJ2-2 | TRBV6-2/TRBV6-3 | TGTGCCAGCAGTTACGGGACAGTGGCTACCGGGGAGCTGTTTTTT | CASSYGTVATGELFF
16 | . | TRBD1 | TRBJ1-6 | TRBV2 | TGTGCCAGCAGGTTGGGACAGGGTGATATCTATTCACCCCTCCACTTT | CASRLGQGDIYSPLHF
17 | . | . | TRBJ2-1 | TRBV9 | TGTGCCAGCAGCGTTGGGGTGGGACTCAGCTCCTACAATGAGCAGTTCTTC | CASSVGVGLSSYNEQFF
15 | . | . | TRBJ2-5 | TRBV5-1 | TGCGCCAGCAGCCCAAGCAGGGCCGGGAGAGAGACCCAGTACTTC | CASSPSRAGRETQYF
16 | . | TRBD2 | TRBJ2-7 | TRBV4-2 | TGTGCCAGCAGCCAAGAAGAAGCGGGGGGTCCCGGCGAGCAGTACTTC | CASSQEEAGGPGEQYF